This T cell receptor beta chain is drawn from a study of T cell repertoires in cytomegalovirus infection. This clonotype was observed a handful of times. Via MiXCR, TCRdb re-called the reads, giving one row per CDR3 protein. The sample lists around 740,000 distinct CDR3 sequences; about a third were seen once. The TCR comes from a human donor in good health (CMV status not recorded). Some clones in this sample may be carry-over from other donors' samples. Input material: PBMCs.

CDR3 protein: CASTCRKETQYF. The CDR3 bases are TGTGCCAGCACGTGCCGGAAAGAGACCCAGTACTTC. The rearrangement links TRBV6-9 to TRBJ2-5; D unresolved. Germline values: CDR1 MNHGY, CDR2 SVAAGI. Deletions cut 7 bases from V and 3 bases from J, with 9 bases between. The CDR3 has 12 amino acids.